Here is one TCR beta chain with its context. The data stem from a study of blood T cell repertoires in COVID-19. Study at large: COVID-19 samples, acute and convalescent, were from the United States, Italy and Spain.

Sequencing used immunoSEQ multiplex PCR; TCRdb keeps in-frame clones, though not all of them. Of around 210,000 clones in the sample, 70% to 90% are singletons; the top ten hold roughly 4.6%. The germline V gene encodes CDR1 SGHTA and CDR2 FQGNSA. V gave up 2 bases and J gave up 6 bases, with 14 bases separating them. The CDR3 is 15 residues long. This receptor was taken from a man aged 50-59 years with COVID-19, enrolled during active disease. V usage is TRBV7-2 and J usage is TRBJ2-1; D might be TRBD1 (7 bases). Sample: peripheral blood. CDR3 sequence (DNA): TGTGCCAGCAGCTTAACGGTCCAGGGGGGCAATGAGCAGTTCTTC. This gives the protein CASSLTVQGGNEQFF.